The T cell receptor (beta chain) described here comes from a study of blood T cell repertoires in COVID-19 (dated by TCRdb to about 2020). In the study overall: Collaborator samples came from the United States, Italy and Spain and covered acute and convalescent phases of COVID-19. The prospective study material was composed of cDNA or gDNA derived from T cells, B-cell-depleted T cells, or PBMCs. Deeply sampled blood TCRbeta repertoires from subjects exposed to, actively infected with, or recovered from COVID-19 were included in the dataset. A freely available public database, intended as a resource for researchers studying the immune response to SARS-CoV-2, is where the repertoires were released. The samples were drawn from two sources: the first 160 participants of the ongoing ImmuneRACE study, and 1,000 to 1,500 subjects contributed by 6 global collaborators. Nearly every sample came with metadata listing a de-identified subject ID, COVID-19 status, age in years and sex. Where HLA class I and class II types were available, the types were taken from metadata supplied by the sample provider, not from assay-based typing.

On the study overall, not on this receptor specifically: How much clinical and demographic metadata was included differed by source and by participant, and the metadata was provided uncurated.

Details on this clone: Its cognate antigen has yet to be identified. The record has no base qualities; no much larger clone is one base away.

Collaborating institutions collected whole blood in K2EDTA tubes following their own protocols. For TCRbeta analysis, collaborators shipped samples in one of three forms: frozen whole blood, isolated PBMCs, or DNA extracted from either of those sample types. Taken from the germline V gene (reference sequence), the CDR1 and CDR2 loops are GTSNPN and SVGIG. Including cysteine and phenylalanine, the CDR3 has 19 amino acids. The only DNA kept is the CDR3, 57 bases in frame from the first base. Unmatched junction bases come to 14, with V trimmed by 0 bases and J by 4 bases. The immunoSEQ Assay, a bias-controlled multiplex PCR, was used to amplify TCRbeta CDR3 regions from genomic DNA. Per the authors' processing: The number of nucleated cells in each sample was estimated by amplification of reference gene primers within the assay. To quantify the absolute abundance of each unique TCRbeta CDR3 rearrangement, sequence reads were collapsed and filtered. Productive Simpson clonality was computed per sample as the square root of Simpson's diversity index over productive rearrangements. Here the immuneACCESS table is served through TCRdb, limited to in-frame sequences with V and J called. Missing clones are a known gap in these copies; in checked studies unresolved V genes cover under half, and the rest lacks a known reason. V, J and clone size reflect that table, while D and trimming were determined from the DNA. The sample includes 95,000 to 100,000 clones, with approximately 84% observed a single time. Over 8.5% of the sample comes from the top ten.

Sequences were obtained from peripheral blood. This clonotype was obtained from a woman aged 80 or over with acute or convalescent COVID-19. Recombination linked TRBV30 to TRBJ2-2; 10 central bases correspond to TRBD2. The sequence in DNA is TGTGCCTGGAGTGTATTCTCTAGCGGGGGATCCCGATGCACCGGGGAGCTGTTTTTT. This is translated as CAWSVFSSGGSRCTGELFF.